A selection of T cell receptor beta chains follows, all from one sample in a study of OX40 agonist ivuxolimab in advanced cancers. TCRdb keeps only in-frame clones here, not all; method: immunoSEQ multiplex PCR. The sample lists 77,000 or so clones, over 80% seen once, with 0.32% in the top ten. The material sequenced was CD4+ or CD8+ T cells sorted from blood, taken in a trial of the OX40 agonist ivuxolimab. These receptors all come from an adult with an advanced solid tumor such as melanoma, head and neck, liver or kidney cancer. Both conserved end residues are part of each CDR3. A D gene is named only where the DNA matches it firmly. Size is stated for part of the rows, as once, few or many counts, or as a class when the clone is expanded.

v_gene	j_gene	abundance	d_gene	CDR3nt	CDR3aa
TRBV7-2	TRBJ2-1	-	-	TGTGCCAGCAGCTCACTCAGTGGGTACAATGAGCAGTTCTTC	CASSSLSGYNEQFF
TRBV6-6	TRBJ2-7	-	-	TGTGCCAGCAGTTACGCTATGGTAAACGAGCAGTACTTC	CASSYAMVNEQYF
TRBV5-1	TRBJ1-6	-	TRBD1	TGCGCCAGCAGCTGGGGGACAGAGAGCTCCTATAATTCACCCCTCCACTTT	CASSWGTESSYNSPLHF
TRBV4-3	TRBJ2-1	-	-	TGCGCCAGCAGCCAGGATCCTTCGGGGGGCGCCACCTACAATGAGCAGTTCTTC	CASSQDPSGGATYNEQFF
TRBV28	TRBJ1-1	-	TRBD1	TGTGCCAGCAGTCTTCCCGGGACAGGGACTCCTGAAGCTTTCTTT	CASSLPGTGTPEAFF
TRBV11-3	TRBJ1-6	once	-	TGTGCCAGCAGCGCGCCGGGGGATAATTCACCCCTCCACTTT	CASSAPGDNSPLHF
TRBV4-1	TRBJ1-4	-	-	TGCGCCAGCAGCCGTTCGGGCGCTGTCTTTGAAAAACTGTTTTTT	CASSRSGAVFEKLFF
TRBV4-2	TRBJ1-2	-	-	TGTGCCAGCAGCCAAGAGGTCCAGGGGAGCGACTATGGCTACACCTTC	CASSQEVQGSDYGYTF
TRBV28	TRBJ2-7	-	-	TGTGCCAGTATCGGGGCATCCTACGAGCAGTACTTC	CASIGASYEQYF
TRBV6-5	TRBJ1-2	-	-	TGTGCCAGCAGTTATCACTCCCCCGGGAGGGACTCTGGCTACACCTTC	CASSYHSPGRDSGYTF
TRBV5-1	TRBJ2-7	-	TRBD1	TGCGCCAGCAGCCACGCAGGGGGCGTAAGCTACGAGCAGTACTTC	CASSHAGGVSYEQYF
TRBV5-4	TRBJ2-1	-	TRBD2	TGTGCCAGCAGCCCCGGGACTAGCGGGGTCAATGAGCAGTTCTTC	CASSPGTSGVNEQFF
TRBV6-5	TRBJ1-5	few	TRBD1	TGTGCCAGCAGGGGACAGGGAGAACAGCCCCAGCATTTT	CASRGQGEQPQHF
TRBV11-2	TRBJ2-7	once	TRBD2	TGTGCCAGCAGCTTCACTAGCGGACACTACGAGCAGTACTTC	CASSFTSGHYEQYF
TRBV4-3	TRBJ2-1	-	-	TGCGCCAGCAGCCCAGGCGGTTCCCACAATGAGCAGTTCTTC	CASSPGGSHNEQFF
TRBV27	TRBJ1-2	once	-	TGTGCCAGCAGTCTAGGCAGGGAAGGGAATGGCTACACCTTC	CASSLGREGNGYTF
TRBV6-5	TRBJ1-6	-	TRBD1	TGTGCCAGCAGTTATGGGGACAGGGTAATGGATTCACCCCTCCACTTT	CASSYGDRVMDSPLHF
TRBV28	TRBJ2-1	-	-	TGTGCCAGCAGTCGGGCCGGGACGGAGTTGCGGGAGCAGTTCTTC	CASSRAGTELREQFF
TRBV29-1	TRBJ2-3	-	-	TGCAGCGTTGAGGGAGGACCCAAAGGCACAGATACGCAGTATTTT	CSVEGGPKGTDTQYF
TRBV10-3	TRBJ2-7	-	TRBD1	TGTGCCATCAGTACAATGACAGGGAGAATCTACGAGCAGTACTTC	CAISTMTGRIYEQYF
TRBV7-2	TRBJ2-1	-	-	TGTGCCAGCAGCTTAAGGACCGGGGACAATGAGCAGTTCTTC	CASSLRTGDNEQFF
TRBV7-9	TRBJ2-1	-	TRBD2	TGTGCCAGCAGCTTAGGAACGACTAGCGGTTCAAGCTCCTACAATGAGCAGTTCTTC	CASSLGTTSGSSSYNEQFF
TRBV7-9	TRBJ2-7	-	-	TGTGCCAGCAGCTTAAACACTAATTCCTACGAGCAGTACTTC	CASSLNTNSYEQYF
TRBV5-1	TRBJ2-1	-	-	TGCGCCAGTCATGGTGGAGACAGCTACAATGAGCAGTTCTTC	CASHGGDSYNEQFF
TRBV7-9	TRBJ2-5	-	TRBD1	TGTGCCAGCAGCTTGGGGACAGGGTCTGAGACCCAGTACTTC	CASSLGTGSETQYF
TRBV5-4	TRBJ1-1	-	TRBD1	TGTGCCAGCACCAGACAGGGAGTGAACACTGAAGCTTTCTTT	CASTRQGVNTEAFF
TRBV11-3	TRBJ2-3	-	-	TGTGCCAGCAGCTTAGCTGGGGGAGTCACAGATACGCAGTATTTT	CASSLAGGVTDTQYF
TRBV18	TRBJ1-1	-	-	TGTGCCAGCTCGCCGGCGAGGGGCACTGAAGCTTTCTTT	CASSPARGTEAFF
TRBV5-4	TRBJ2-2	-	-	TGTGCCAGCAGCTTGGCCGGTCGTTCCGGCGGGGAGCTGTTTTTT	CASSLAGRSGGELFF
TRBV21-1	TRBJ2-3	-	-	TGTGCCAGCAGCCGTAGGCGGCGGACAGAGGAGGCCACAGATACGCAGTATTTT	CASSRRRRTEEATDTQYF
TRBV11-2	TRBJ2-1	-	TRBD2	TGTGCCAGCAGCGCACGACGACTAGCCGATGAGCAGTTCTTC	CASSARRLADEQFF
TRBV7-2	TRBJ2-7	-	TRBD1	TGTGCCAGCAGCTTGGGACAGGGGGCCTACGAGCAGTACTTC	CASSLGQGAYEQYF
TRBV6-5	TRBJ1-2	-	-	TGTGCCAGCTGGCCAGGGGAGAACTATGGCTACACCTTC	CASWPGENYGYTF
TRBV7-2	TRBJ2-7	-	-	TGTGCCAGCAGCCTAGACAGGCTCTACTACGAGCAGTACTTC	CASSLDRLYYEQYF
TRBV6-5	TRBJ1-4	-	TRBD1	TGTGCCAGCAGTTACTCGCCAGGGACAGGTGAAAAACTGTTTTTT	CASSYSPGTGEKLFF
TRBV18	TRBJ1-3	-	TRBD1	TGTGCCAGCTCACCCTTTGGGACAGGGGGTTTCGGAAACACCATATATTTT	CASSPFGTGGFGNTIYF
TRBV5-4	TRBJ2-3	-	TRBD1	TGTGCCAGCAGCCCCGGGACAGGAAGCACAGATACGCAGTATTTT	CASSPGTGSTDTQYF
TRBV10-1	TRBJ2-2	-	TRBD1	TGCGCCAGCAGTGAGTCAGGGGACAGGGGATCGTCCGGGGAGCTGTTTTTT	CASSESGDRGSSGELFF
TRBV29-1	TRBJ2-5	once	-	TGCAGCGTTGAGAGCACCGTGGAGACCCAGTACTTC	CSVESTVETQYF
TRBV27	TRBJ2-2	-	-	TGTGCCAGCAGTTTATCTTTTGGGGGAGGGGAGCTGTTTTTT	CASSLSFGGGELFF
TRBV9	TRBJ2-3	-	-	TGTGCCAGCAGCGTAGTAGGAATAGCCGCGGATACGCAGTATTTT	CASSVVGIAADTQYF
TRBV19	TRBJ2-3	-	-	TGTGCCAGTAGTATAGGACGCGGCACAGATACGCAGTATTTT	CASSIGRGTDTQYF